This entry describes one T cell receptor beta chain. Its cognate antigen is unknown. The authors reverse transcribed roughly 0.5 to 1 ug RNA with random hexamers. TCRdb processed the immunoSEQ multiplex PCR reads anew with MiXCR; each CDR3 protein has one entry. The sample lists 150,000 to 200,000 distinct CDR3 sequences, 94% seen once, with 0.12% in the top ten. The data were obtained in a study of CD8 T cells in Susac syndrome. Whole-study context: Patients with Susac syndrome were therapy-naive, on corticosteroids, or on intravenous immunoglobulin alone at blood draw. Study-wide points: Only a relatively small number of individuals were included in the TCR sequencing and HLA analysis.

From blood CD8+ and CD4+ T cells, TCR beta sequences were generated. The CDR3 sequence is 15 residues long. V shed 2 bases and J shed 7 bases, with 15 bases lying between them. Germline V CDR1 and CDR2: MNHEY, SVGEGT. The rearrangement links TRBV6-2 or TRBV6-3 to TRBJ1-3; unclear D gene. This receptor was obtained from a human donor with Susac syndrome. Material for sequencing was CD4+ T cells from PBMCs. CDR3 DNA: TGTGCCAGCAGTTACGTGGGGATTCCAGCGAACACCATATATTTT. Translating gives CASSYVGIPANTIYF.